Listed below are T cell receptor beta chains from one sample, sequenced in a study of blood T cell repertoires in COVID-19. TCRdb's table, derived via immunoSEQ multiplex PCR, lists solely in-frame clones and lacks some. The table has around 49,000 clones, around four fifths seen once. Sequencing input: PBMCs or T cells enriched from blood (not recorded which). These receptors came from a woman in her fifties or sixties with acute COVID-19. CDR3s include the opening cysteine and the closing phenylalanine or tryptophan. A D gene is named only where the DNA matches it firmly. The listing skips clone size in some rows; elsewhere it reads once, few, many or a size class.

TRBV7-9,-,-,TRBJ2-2,TGTGCCAGCAGGCCTGACTGGCCAAGAGGGGAGCTGTTTTTT,CASRPDWPRGELFF
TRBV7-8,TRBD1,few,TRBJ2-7,TGTGCCAGCAGCTTTTGGACAGGATACGGACACTACGAGCAGTACTTC,CASSFWTGYGHYEQYF
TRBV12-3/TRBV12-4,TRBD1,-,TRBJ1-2,TGTGCCAGCAGCCAAGGGACAGTCGGCTACACCTTC,CASSQGTVGYTF
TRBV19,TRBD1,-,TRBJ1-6,TGTGCCAGTAGTATGGTTAGGACAGGGGATTCACCCCTCCACTTT,CASSMVRTGDSPLHF
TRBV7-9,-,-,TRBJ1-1,TGTGCCAGCAGCTTAGCGAAGTACACGGCGGCGGCTGAAGCTTTCTTT,CASSLAKYTAAAEAFF
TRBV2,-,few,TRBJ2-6,TGTGCCAGCACCAGGGCAATGTCTGGGGCCAACGTCCTGACTTTC,CASTRAMSGANVLTF
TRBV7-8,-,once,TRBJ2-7,TGTGCCAGCAGCTTAGGACAGTCCTCCTCCTACGAGCAGTACTTC,CASSLGQSSSYEQYF
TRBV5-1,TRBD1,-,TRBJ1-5,TGCGCCAGCAGCTTGGAGACAGGGATCGGGCAGCCCCAGCATTTT,CASSLETGIGQPQHF
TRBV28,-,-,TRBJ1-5,TGTGCCAGCAGCTGGAGGTCGGGAAATCAGCCCCAGCATTTT,CASSWRSGNQPQHF
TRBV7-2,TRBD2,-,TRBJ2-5,TGTGCCAGCAGCTTAGGGACTAGCGGGGGGGGAAAGACCCAGTACTTC,CASSLGTSGGGKTQYF
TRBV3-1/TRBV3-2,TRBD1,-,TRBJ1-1,TGTGCCAGCAGCCAAAACGACAGGGGCACTGAAGCTTTCTTT,CASSQNDRGTEAFF
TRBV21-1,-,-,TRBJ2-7,TGTGCCAGCAGCCTAGATTCCGGGACTTACCCTTACGAGCAGTACTTC,CASSLDSGTYPYEQYF
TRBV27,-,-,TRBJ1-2,TGTGCCAGCAGTTTCACCTTGGGCAGGGGTACTAACTATGGCTACACCTTC,CASSFTLGRGTNYGYTF
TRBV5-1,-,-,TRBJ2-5,TGCGCCAGCAGCCCCTCGGGTCTCCAAGAGACCCAGTACTTC,CASSPSGLQETQYF
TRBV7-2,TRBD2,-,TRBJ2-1,TGTGCCAGCACCGGGACTAGCGGGGTGAGCTCCTACAATGAGCAGTTCTTC,CASTGTSGVSSYNEQFF
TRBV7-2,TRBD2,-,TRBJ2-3,TGTGCCAGCAGCCCCTATTTGGTCGGACCGGGGGGAGATACGCAGTATTTT,CASSPYLVGPGGDTQYF
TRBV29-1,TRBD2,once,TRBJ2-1,TGCAGCGTCGGGACTAGCGGGCTCTATGAGCAGTTCTTC,CSVGTSGLYEQFF
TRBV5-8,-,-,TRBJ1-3,TGTGCCAGCAGCTTGGGCCGGGGTGGAAACACCATATATTTT,CASSLGRGGNTIYF
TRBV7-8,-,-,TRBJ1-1,TGTGCCAGCAGCTTAGACAGGGCCAGCTCGAACACTGAAGCTTTCTTT,CASSLDRASSNTEAFF
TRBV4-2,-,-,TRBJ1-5,TGTGCCAGCAGTCAACACATAAGCAATCAGCCCCAGCATTTT,CASSQHISNQPQHF
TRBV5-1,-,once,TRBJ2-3,TGCGCCAGCAGCCCTGGGGAGGCCACAGATACGCAGTATTTT,CASSPGEATDTQYF
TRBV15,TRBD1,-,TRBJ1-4,TGTGCCACCAGCAGAGTGGGGACAGGGAGCGCTAATGAAAAACTGTTTTTT,CATSRVGTGSANEKLFF
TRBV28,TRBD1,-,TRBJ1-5,TGTGCCAGCCGGACAGGCAATGAAAATCAGCCCCAGCATTTT,CASRTGNENQPQHF
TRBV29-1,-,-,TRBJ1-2,TGCAGCGTTGATCGGGGATCGGGTGGCTACACCTTC,CSVDRGSGGYTF
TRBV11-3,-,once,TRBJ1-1,TGTGCCAGCAGCACCCGGGGGGACACTGAAGCTTTCTTT,CASSTRGDTEAFF
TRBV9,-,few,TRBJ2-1,TGTGCCAGCAGCGTAGTGCCAGAGGACAATGAGCAGTTCTTC,CASSVVPEDNEQFF
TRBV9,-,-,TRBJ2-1,TGTGCCAGCAGCGTAGATCAGGGGGGCTCCTACAATGAGCAGTTCTTC,CASSVDQGGSYNEQFF
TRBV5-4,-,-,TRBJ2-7,TGTGCCAGCAGCCCAGGCTTGGGCAGCCCCTACGAGCAGTACTTC,CASSPGLGSPYEQYF
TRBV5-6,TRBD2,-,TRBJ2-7,TGTGCCAGCAGCCATAGCGGGGGGGCCTACGAGCAGTACTTC,CASSHSGGAYEQYF
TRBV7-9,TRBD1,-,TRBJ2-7,TGTGCCAGCAGCCCCACAGGGGCAAACTACGAGCAGTACTTC,CASSPTGANYEQYF
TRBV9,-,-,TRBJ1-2,TGTGCCAGCAGCGTAAGGACAGACTATGGCTACACCTTC,CASSVRTDYGYTF
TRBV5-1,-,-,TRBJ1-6,TGCGCCAGCAGCTTGACGGGAAGCTCCTATAATTCACCCCTCCACTTT,CASSLTGSSYNSPLHF
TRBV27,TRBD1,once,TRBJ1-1,TGTGCCAGCAGTTCAGCTGGGACAGGGAACACTGAAGCTTTCTTT,CASSSAGTGNTEAFF
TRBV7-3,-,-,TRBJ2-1,TGTGCCAGCAGCTTAGGAGGGTTCAATGAGCAGTTCTTC,CASSLGGFNEQFF